This T cell receptor (beta chain) was identified in a study of control samples from healthy donors and cancer patients. Data came from immunoSEQ multiplex PCR; TCRdb stores just in-frame clones and leaves some out. The table shows 90,000 to 120,000 clones, with around four fifths occurring only once. From germline, CDR1 is SGHDT and CDR2 YYEEEE. The CDR3 has 15 residues. Trimming took off 0 bases at V and 4 bases at J, with 13 bases between the two ends. Input material: blood. V usage is TRBV5-6 and J usage is TRBJ1-2, with a weak D call TRBD1 (6 bases). This clonotype was obtained from a man aged 18 to 29 in good health. The CDR3 region is CASSLVPGAGYGYTF. The CDR3, as DNA: TGTGCCAGCAGCTTGGTTCCGGGGGCCGGCTATGGCTACACCTTC. Full variable domain (missing parts from reference TRBV5-6 and TRBJ1-2): DAGVTQSPTHLIKTRGQQVTLRCSPKSGHDTVSWYQQALGQGPQFIFQYYEEEERQRGNFPDRFSGHQFPNYSSELNVNALLLGDSALYLCASSLVPGAGYGYTFGSGTRLTVV.